This TCR beta chain was captured in a study of cytomegalovirus exposure and HLA in healthy donors (TCRdb year 2017). Looking at the study overall: An earlier analysis of 587 of the donors reported 276 Gb of sequence data and 100 million to 120 million unique TCR beta sequences obtained from approximately 180 million T cells. Roughly 290 gigabases of sequencing data and 70 million to 100 million unique TCR sequences made up an early release that covered 500 to 650 HLA-typed donors. Of the roughly 410 genotyped donors, approximately 81% were placed in the genetic ancestry cluster associated with self-reported Caucasian donors. The study aimed to test whether cataloging public T cell receptors could reveal signatures of past pathogen exposure. Using immunosequencing, the study profiled T cell repertoires from approximately 700 subjects and related those repertoires to cytomegalovirus serostatus. A separate validation cohort of roughly 130 different subjects was used in addition to the roughly 670-subject first cohort. To predict cytomegalovirus infection status, the study combined high-throughput TCR immunosequencing, statistical association of individual TCRs with disease status, and machine learning. A later analysis re-analyzed previously published TCR beta repertoires from roughly 690 donors and added high-resolution HLA genotyping to study TCR occurrence patterns. Rather than using new phenotypic data, the later analysis identified candidate immune exposures from TCR beta sequences and from how often those sequences occurred across donors. To decide whether each TCR beta V gene segment behaved as functional or pseudogenic, an earlier analysis of some 580 of the donors relied on high-throughput TCR beta sequencing. Donor age, sex, ethnicity and CMV serostatus were compiled together with the repertoire data. A later genetic analysis used genome-wide SNP genotypes for about three fifths of the 666 donors, treating that subset as a discovery cohort. All discovery cohort repertoires had been generated using a single sequencing platform. HLA typing covered class I and class II loci at four-digit resolution. The number of donors typed differed by locus, with about 629-630 for A, B, C, DRB1 and DQB1, 522 for DQA1, 600 to 610 for DPA1, and approximately 470 for DPB1. Roughly five DR-DQ haplotypes were handled as single units for association and clustering, since linkage in the cohort was strong. Among 398 genotyped donors of the cohort, an average of about 220,000 unique TCR beta nucleotide sequences was sequenced per donor, of which about 18% were non-productive.

Results and caveats for the whole study, not just this receptor: In a later genetic analysis, a missense DCLRE1C variant was associated with V-gene and J-gene trimming of TCR beta chains, and the association was replicated in an independent cohort. Only TCR beta chains were sequenced in this cohort, and the absence of alpha or paired-chain data limited detectable features. Most CMV-associated TCR beta chains appeared to be HLA-restricted in a later analysis, and the HLA associations seemed to be driven largely by CMV exposure. When HLA alleles, especially DR and DQ, strongly co-occurred, attributing TCR associations to individual alleles was difficult. Correlated functional status among segregating V segments might reflect linkage disequilibrium, but an unknown experimental factor could not be ruled out. A total of 164 TCR beta chains were listed by the study as associated with cytomegalovirus. In a later analysis, the rate of TCR association differed among HLA loci, with DRB1 alleles having the most associated TCRs and HLA-C alleles having the fewest. A later analysis reported that several top co-occurrence clusters appeared linked to parvovirus B19, influenza, CMV and Epstein-Barr virus. The 87-base-pair reads could not distinguish some IMGT-functional V segments, including TRBV6-2 and TRBV6-3, so those segments were excluded. Specific HLA alleles were associated with more than 15,000 TCR beta sequences at a false discovery rate of 0.05 in a later analysis. For the cohort, immune exposure information was limited to CMV serostatus. Compared with the roughly 670-donor mean, donors in an Asian-associated ancestry cluster had fewer N-insertions in productive TCRs, according to a later genetic analysis. In both the original and validation cohorts, the classifier was reported to diagnose cytomegalovirus status with high specificity and sensitivity. HLA typing was unavailable for some donors at each locus, so association tests used only the typed subset. A few of the identified cytomegalovirus-associated TCR beta chains were confirmed in vitro to be specific for cytomegalovirus antigens. Compared with equally common non-associated chains, HLA-associated TCR beta chains in a later analysis were more clonally expanded and had lower generation probabilities. Presence/absence analyses assumed roughly uniform sequencing depth across donors, an assumption that may not hold. The earlier analysis of approximately 540 of the donors excluded fewer than 20 rarely observed V segments, including chromosome 9 orphons, because counts were too low. A further reported finding was that TCR beta sequences accurately predicted the HLA-A and HLA-B alleles for most subjects in the first cohort. In an earlier analysis of some 640 of the donors, most TCR beta V segments were observed in productive rearrangements about 90% or about 30% of the time, broadly matching IMGT annotations. Across donors, most TCR sequences were observed very rarely, whereas some public TCRs were present in many individuals. A cluster of highly shared sequence variants was judged likely to represent a technical artifact of the sequencing pipeline. According to the authors, the approach could potentially be generalized to other disease states and immunological phenotypes.

Points on this clone: Its antigen target is currently unknown. No much larger clone is present one base from it, and per-base qualities are unavailable.

The library was produced with the immunoSEQ multiplex PCR assay. For the multiplex PCR, a mixture combining 60 forward primers for TCR Vbeta segments and 13 reverse primers for TCR Jbeta segments was used. The CDR3 region of rearranged TCR beta genes was amplified from genomic DNA with a multiplex PCR assay. The amplified TCR beta libraries were sequenced on the Illumina HiSeq System as 87-base-pair reads. Turning to the authors' computational methods: In a later analysis, around 80 million unique TCR beta chains were counted across the roughly 610 repertoires, and approximately 9.9 million of these chains were shared by at least two donors. Raw reads were error-corrected and collapsed into unique sequences by a nearest-neighbor algorithm in which closely related sequences were merged to remove PCR and sequencing errors. Alignment of CDR3 sequences to IMGT reference sequences was used to assign V, D and J gene segments. For a sequence to be retained, a match of at least six nucleotides to both a V gene segment and a J gene segment was required. Rearrangements were called productive when the CDR3 lacked stop codons and stayed in frame with V and J; all others were non-productive. Following IMGT convention, CDR3 was defined as the stretch from the second conserved V-encoded cysteine up to the conserved J-encoded phenylalanine. Sequences without an unambiguous match to a single V gene segment were excluded from the earlier analysis of a few hundred of the donors. An earlier analysis of several hundred of the donors classified V segments as functional when productive rearrangements were above 56.7% and as segregating when the standard deviation between donors was above 5%. To diagnose cytomegalovirus status from the catalog of TCR beta chain sequences, a statistical classification framework was built. In a later analysis, V and J genes were assigned by comparing TCR nucleotide sequences against IMGT/GENE-DB human TR gene sequences. In a later analysis, CDR3 sequences and most-parsimonious VDJ recombination scenarios were assigned using the TCRdist pipeline. In a later analysis, each TCR beta chain was defined by its CDR3 amino acid sequence together with its V-gene family, and reads lacking a unique V-gene family were excluded. To address suspected cross-contamination and a sequencing artifact, a later analysis removed several hundred highly shared, low-generation-probability nucleotide sequences. A later analysis calculated a clonal expansion index for each public chain from normalized within-repertoire ranks of inferred template counts. Generation probabilities in a later analysis came from a VDJ recombination model fitted to out-of-frame rearrangements, and those results were checked against IGoR. Hypergeometric tests were used in a later analysis to score TCR-TCR, TCR-HLA and TCR-CMV co-occurrence, with a repertoire-size bias correction applied to the TCR pairs. To estimate false discovery rates, a later analysis permuted the HLA or CMV assignments 20 times. In a later analysis, co-occurring TCRs were grouped with DBSCAN, and TCRdist sequence similarity was added when clustering was performed within HLA-allele-positive subsets. Repertoires with fewer than 30,000 or more than 120,000 public chains, plus five repertoires with anomalous nucleotide sharing, were excluded from co-occurrence clustering. The source is immuneACCESS, and TCRdb retained only in-frame sequences with V and J called. Part of the clones is not carried over; for the studies checked, unresolved V genes explain less than half of this, and the remainder is unexplained. V and J calls and clone size are as listed in that table; D and trimming were resolved from the DNA. This sample comprises roughly 140,000 clones, 60% to 85% of them detected only once. The ten largest account for roughly 2.8% of the sample.

The germline V gene specifies MDHEN as CDR1 and SYDVKM as CDR2. V is pruned by 6 bases and J by 6 bases, leaving 13 bases of the junction without a gene match. The CDR3 runs 16 amino acids, cysteine and phenylalanine included. Only CDR3 DNA remains: 48 bases, in frame from the first base. The cohort consisted of fewer than 700 healthy bone marrow donors. All cohort members were sampled while nominally healthy, although unrecorded immune exposures were likely present. The donor was CMV seronegative and belonged to the group of 352 seronegative cohort members. A peripheral blood sample was provided by each donor, and peripheral blood mononuclear cells were used for TCR beta sequencing. Genomic DNA was extracted from the blood cell samples with the Qiagen DNeasy Blood Extraction Kit.

Source material: PBMCs. The receptor chain draws on TRBV28 and TRBJ2-2; 7 central nucleotides agree with TRBD2. This clonotype was sampled from a male donor in good health and CMV-seronegative. The CDR3 corresponds to CASSPNGPGRAGELFF. The sequenced DNA is TGTGCCAGCAGCCCCAACGGGCCAGGGAGGGCCGGGGAGCTGTTTTTT.